This T cell receptor beta chain was sequenced during a study of blood T cell repertoires in COVID-19. Study as a whole: COVID-19 samples collected from the United States, Italy and Spain covered acute and convalescent phases. Nucleic acid was either cDNA or gDNA, and it came from T cells, B-cell-depleted T cells, or PBMCs.

Germline V gene data show CDR1 as SNHLY and CDR2 as FYNNEI. The CDR3 loop spans 13 amino acids. V was clipped by 7 bases and J by 7 bases; unmatched bases: 8. Authors' data handling: Using reference gene primer amplification, nucleated cell counts were estimated. Assay: immunoSEQ multiplex PCR; the TCRdb copy retains only in-frame clones and omits some. V, J and clone size are those of that table, while D and trimming were read from the DNA. The sample carries approximately 150,000 clones, 85% to 90% recorded once. This sequence joins TRBV2 and TRBJ1-2; 8 positions agree with TRBD1. This TCR was recovered from a woman in her sixties or seventies with acute or convalescent COVID-19. The sequenced material came from peripheral blood. The CDR3 DNA is TGTGCCAGCATAGGACAGGGTAAGGCTGGCTACACCTTC. It is translated as CASIGQGKAGYTF.